A selection of T cell receptor beta chains follows, all from one sample in a study of CD8+CD57+ T cells in acquired aplastic anemia. One entry per CDR3 protein results from TCRdb running MiXCR on the reads. The sample carries about 220,000 distinct CDR3 sequences, around 32% recorded once. Sequencing was performed on sorted CD4+, CD8+, or CD8+CD57+ T cells (not recorded which) from PBMCs. Every receptor here comes from a human donor in good health, serving as a control. Each CDR3 is given with its conserved first and last residue.

v_gene: TRBV3-1; j_gene: TRBJ2-5; CDR3aa: CASSHKWEGLETQYF
v_gene: TRBV6-1; j_gene: TRBJ2-7; CDR3aa: CALFGGRRDEQYF
v_gene: TRBV19; j_gene: TRBJ2-7; CDR3aa: CATQTKTGSYEQYF
v_gene: TRBV25-1; j_gene: TRBJ1-6; CDR3aa: CASSERVPRDSSLHF
v_gene: TRBV5-1; j_gene: TRBJ1-1; CDR3aa: CASSLTGEMSTEAFF
v_gene: TRBV12-3/TRBV12-4; j_gene: TRBJ2-3; CDR3aa: CASTLTGPTDTQYF
v_gene: TRBV5-1; j_gene: TRBJ1-1; CDR3aa: CASSDQGNTEAFF
v_gene: TRBV4-2; j_gene: TRBJ1-1; CDR3aa: CASSQALRNTEAFF
v_gene: TRBV7-2; j_gene: TRBJ2-5; CDR3aa: CASSSKAGGEETQYF
v_gene: TRBV7-3; j_gene: TRBJ1-1; CDR3aa: CAGKRVNTEAFF
v_gene: TRBV19; j_gene: TRBJ2-7; CDR3aa: CASIRGLEEQYF
v_gene: TRBV30; j_gene: TRBJ2-7; CDR3aa: CACRKAGGSVYYEQYF
v_gene: TRBV6-2/TRBV6-3; j_gene: TRBJ1-3; CDR3aa: CASSYPLGGRSGGNTIYF
v_gene: TRBV15; j_gene: TRBJ2-3; CDR3aa: CATSRIAGGPSVDTQYF
v_gene: TRBV29-1; j_gene: TRBJ2-3; CDR3aa: CSVASTSLDTQYF
v_gene: TRBV12-5; j_gene: TRBJ2-7; CDR3aa: CASGSSYGQYF
v_gene: TRBV5-5; j_gene: TRBJ1-2; CDR3aa: CASSFTGDSSYGYTF
v_gene: TRBV10-2; j_gene: TRBJ2-3; CDR3aa: CASSESTSGGPDMQYF
v_gene: TRBV11-2; j_gene: TRBJ1-3; CDR3aa: CASILYRGQSGNTIYF
v_gene: TRBV6-1; j_gene: TRBJ2-7; CDR3aa: CASSDGLGEQYF
v_gene: TRBV7-6; j_gene: TRBJ2-5; CDR3aa: CASSLGQGEQETQYF
v_gene: TRBV12-3/TRBV12-4; j_gene: TRBJ2-2; CDR3aa: CASRYDRYNTGELFF
v_gene: TRBV29-1; j_gene: TRBJ2-7; CDR3aa: CSVELGVRTYEQYF
v_gene: TRBV6-1; j_gene: TRBJ2-3; CDR3aa: CASRTRGGADTQYF
v_gene: TRBV9; j_gene: TRBJ2-1; CDR3aa: CASSTPSEQFF
v_gene: TRBV25-1; j_gene: TRBJ1-1; CDR3aa: CASSEFFGYAEAFF
v_gene: TRBV6-1; j_gene: TRBJ1-2; CDR3aa: CASRPQGVIFYGYTF
v_gene: TRBV25-1; j_gene: TRBJ2-7; CDR3aa: CASSSLGDRGVEQYF